The 26 T cell receptor beta chains given below trace back to one sample, sequenced in a study of T cells in Graves' hyperthyroidism and ophthalmopathy. Amplified TCR beta CDR3 regions derived from RNA transcripts. The primer set for the first-round RT-PCR of the TCR CDR3 was HTBI. TCRdb redid the calling of the multiplex PCR reads with MiXCR, one entry per CDR3 protein. The sample includes around 340,000 distinct CDR3 sequences, about 14% seen only once; the top ten take just under 25%. The sample taken for sequencing was blood. Every receptor here comes from a woman in her twenties or thirties with Graves' hyperthyroidism.

This chain links TRBV3-1 with TRBJ2-7, with D hard to call. This CDR3 contains 14 residues. Germline CDR1 and CDR2: LGHDT and YNNKEL (reference sequence). V was trimmed by 1 base and J by 6 bases, leaving 13 bases between them. The chain's CDR3 is CASSQGPPVSEQYF. CDR3 nucleotide sequence: TGTGCCAGCAGCCAAGGGCCCCCTGTTTCCGAGCAGTACTTC.

This clonotype has more than one count but fewer than ten. J is TRBJ1-4 and V is TRBV7-8; perhaps TRBD1 as D (5 bases). Germline CDR1 reads SGHVS; CDR2 reads FQNEAQ. The CDR3 spans 13 residues. The ends were cut back, 3 bases at V and 7 bases at J, with 9 bases in the middle. Here the CDR3 DNA reads TGTGCCAGCAGCTTGATCGACAGTGAAAAACTGTTTTTT. Its protein product is CASSLIDSEKLFF.

This clonotype came up many times. The chain is built from TRBV12-3 or TRBV12-4 and TRBJ2-5, with 9 bases identical to TRBD1. After removal of 4 bases from V and 5 bases from J, the junction contained 8 bases not matched to a gene. The CDR3 is made up of 15 amino acids. This CDR3 reads CASSYRGRGTETQYF. CDR3 nucleotide sequence: TGTGCCAGCAGTTACAGGGGGCGCGGGACGGAGACCCAGTACTTC.

This clonotype was found a few times. The rearrangement uses TRBV6-1 and TRBJ2-7; no clear D gene. The length of the CDR3 is 16 residues. V was shortened by 2 bases and J by 0 bases, with 14 bases between the two germline ends. The germline gives CDR1 MNHNS, CDR2 SASEGT. The CDR3 region is CASSESFSTYSYEQYF. The CDR3 DNA reads as TGTGCCAGCAGTGAATCATTCAGTACCTACTCCTACGAGCAGTACTTC.

The CDR3 nucleotides are TGTGCCAGCAGCCAAGACTGGACAGGGGGGTCCAAAAACATTCAGTACTTC. This sequence encodes CASSQDWTGGSKNIQYF. This chain joins TRBV14 and TRBJ2-4; 10 nucleotides line up with TRBD1. CDR3 length: 17 amino acids. Per germline, CDR1 SGHDN and CDR2 FVKESK. J lost 2 bases, V lost 0 bases, and 4 bases had no gene match.

In this sample, this clonotype turned up many times. The chain recombines TRBV5-1 with TRBJ2-3; the match to TRBD2 covers 7 bases. Germline trimming cut 5 bases from V and 2 bases from J; bases unmatched to any gene: 5. CDR3 size: 14 residues. Germline V gene sequence: CDR1 SGHRS, CDR2 YFSETQ. Written as DNA, the CDR3 is TGCGCCAGCAGTTCCGGGACTAACACAGATACGCAGTATTTT. The encoded protein is CASSSGTNTDTQYF.

Many counts were recorded for this clonotype. The rearrangement joins TRBV3-1 to TRBJ2-3; TRBD2 is a possible D gene (5 bases). The germline V gene encodes CDR1 LGHDT and CDR2 YNNKEL (reference sequence). The CDR3 sequence is 15 residues long. Trimming removed 0 bases at V and 2 bases at J, with 9 bases between. The CDR3 here is CASSQDIGITDTQYF. Here the CDR3 DNA reads TGTGCCAGCAGCCAAGATATCGGGATCACAGATACGCAGTATTTT.

Turning to this clonotype: At one end, the junction sequence differs from germline, possibly due to a read error. The chain uses TRBV6-2 or TRBV6-3 and TRBJ2-1; D gene uncertain. Germline V gene sequence: CDR1 MNHEY, CDR2 SVGEGT. The CDR3 is 15 residues long. The CDR3 here is CAGSLGGSSYNEQFF. The CDR3 DNA reads as TGTGCCGGCAGTTTGGGCGGCAGCTCCTACAATGAGCAGTTCTTC.

This chain joins TRBV15 and TRBJ2-2; tentatively, D is TRBD1 (5 bases). The V end lost 3 bases, the J end lost 0 bases, and 11 bases lay between the germline ends. The CDR3 is made up of 16 amino acids. CDR1 LNHNV and CDR2 YYDKDF come from the germline V gene (reference sequence). Written as DNA, the CDR3 is TGTGCCACCAGCAGGAAGACAGCTGCGAACACCGGGGAGCTGTTTTTT. Translated: CATSRKTAANTGELFF.

This clonotype was observed a few times. The rearrangement joins TRBV29-1 to TRBJ2-1; D may correspond to TRBD1 or TRBD2 (5 bases each). Per the germline V gene, CDR1 is SQVTM and CDR2 is ANQGSEA. V was pared by 7 bases and J by 9 bases, with 25 bases between. CDR3 length: 15 residues. The CDR3, as DNA: TGCAGCGGGCCCCCTAAAGGGGAGCCGTCTAGTGAGCAGTTCTTC. Translation gives CSGPPKGEPSSEQFF.

There are many counts of this clonotype. CDR3 nucleotide sequence: TGTGCCAGCAGCCGGACTAGCGGGAGGCCACGGGAGACCCAGTACTTC. Protein sequence: CASSRTSGRPRETQYF. The chain recombines TRBV7-6 with TRBJ2-5; TRBD2 matches 14 bases. The CDR3 has 16 amino acids. Germline loops: CDR1 SGHVS, CDR2 FNYEAQ. J was trimmed by 5 bases and V by 5 bases; bases with no gene match: 7.

This clonotype was counted many times. The chain couples TRBV20-1 to TRBJ2-1; the D is unclear. The V end lost 6 bases, the J end lost 0 bases, and 24 bases lay between the germline ends. The V gene's germline CDR1 is DFQATT and CDR2 SNEGSKA (reference sequence). This CDR3 has 18 residues. The CDR3 loop reads CSANRTPAQENSYNEQFF. The CDR3 region has the DNA TGCAGTGCCAATAGAACGCCGGCCCAGGAAAACTCCTACAATGAGCAGTTCTTC.

This clonotype was recorded at least ten times. The gene calls are TRBV3-1 and TRBJ1-1; D remains unclear. The V gene lost 0 bases and the J gene lost 10 bases, with 15 bases spanning the gap. This CDR3 is 14 amino acids long. Germline loops: CDR1 LGHDT, CDR2 YNNKEL (reference sequence). The CDR3 nucleotides read TGTGCCAGCAGCCAAGATCGGCAGTCTTTTTCAGCTTTCTTT. It specifies CASSQDRQSFSAFF.

This clonotype showed up just a few times. V is TRBV6-1 and J is TRBJ2-7; TRBD1 matches at 7 bases. V lost 6 bases, J lost 5 bases, and 1 base stayed unmatched. The CDR3 sequence is 11 residues long. Per germline, CDR1 MNHNS and CDR2 SASEGT. CDR3 protein: CASRTGHEQYF. In DNA form, the CDR3 reads TGTGCCAGCAGGACAGGGCACGAGCAGTACTTC.

V gene TRBV12-5 combines with J gene TRBJ2-3; D is uncertain. Germline V gives CDR1 LGHNT, CDR2 FRNRAP. CDR3 size: 12 residues. Trimming pared 0 bases from V and 6 bases from J, leaving 4 bases between. CDR3 sequence: CASGLVGDTQYF. CDR3 nucleotides: TGTGCTAGTGGTTTGGTAGGGGATACGCAGTATTTT.

This clonotype has ten or more counts. The gene calls are TRBV2 and TRBJ1-5; D gene ambiguous. The V and J ends lost 7 bases and 6 bases respectively, with 13 bases between them. Germline CDR1 is SNHLY and CDR2 is FYNNEI. The CDR3 has 13 amino acids. The CDR3 DNA reads as TGTGCCAGCATCACGGATAAGGGTCAGCCCCAGCATTTT. This translates into CASITDKGQPQHF.

There are many counts of this clonotype. This chain connects TRBV25-1 to TRBJ2-2, with D possibly being TRBD1 (5 bases). This CDR3 comprises 16 residues. Germline loops: CDR1 MGHDK, CDR2 SYGVNS. V was shortened by 2 bases and J by 4 bases, with 14 bases between the two germline ends. CDR3 protein: CASSEQAGMGTGELFF. CDR3 DNA sequence: TGTGCCAGCAGTGAACAAGCAGGGATGGGCACCGGGGAGCTGTTTTTT.

The rearrangement joins TRBV9 to TRBJ2-3; perhaps TRBD2 as D (5 bases). Germline loops: CDR1 SGDLS, CDR2 YYNGEE. V was pared by 4 bases and J by 4 bases, with 13 bases between. CDR3 length equals 14 residues. The CDR3: CASSMRATADTQYF. CDR3 DNA sequence: TGTGCCAGCAGCATGCGGGCCACGGCAGATACGCAGTATTTT.

This clonotype was seen at least ten times. The chain links TRBV7-9 to TRBJ2-7; possibly TRBD1 for D (5 bases). Germline V gene lookup returns CDR1 SEHNR and CDR2 FQNEAQ (reference sequence). The CDR3 is 13 amino acids. The V end lost 4 bases, the J end lost 6 bases, and 13 bases lay between the germline ends. CDR3 coding DNA: TGTGCCAGCAGCTCAGGGAAACTCGGCGAGCAGTACTTC. Translating gives CASSSGKLGEQYF. The full variable domain, with the rest looked up from reference TRBV7-9 and TRBJ2-7, is DTGVSQNPRHKITKRGQNVTFRCDPISEHNRLYWYRQTLGQGPEFLTYFQNEAQLEKSRLLSDRFSAERPKGSFSTLEIQRTEQGDSAMYLCASSSGKLGEQYFGPGTRLTVT.

This clonotype came up many times. This chain joins TRBV5-1 and TRBJ1-2, with a possible D match to TRBD1 (6 bases). The CDR3 consists of 14 residues. Germline V gives CDR1 SGHRS, CDR2 YFSETQ. The germline V and J ends were trimmed by 0 bases and 8 bases, with 14 bases remaining between them. CDR3 loop: CASSLEDRAGGYTF. In nucleotides, the CDR3 is TGCGCCAGCAGCTTGGAGGACAGAGCGGGAGGCTACACCTTC.

The chain has TRBV11-3 and TRBJ2-1; tentative D call: TRBD1 (6 bases). The length of the CDR3 is 15 residues. Looked up from germline, CDR1 is SGHNT and CDR2 is YENEEA. V was trimmed by 0 bases and J by 3 bases, leaving 9 bases between them. The CDR3: CASSLDQGSYNEQFF. As DNA, the CDR3 is TGTGCCAGCAGCTTAGATCAGGGGAGCTACAATGAGCAGTTCTTC.

There are many counts of this clonotype. The gene calls are TRBV11-2 and TRBJ2-2; 8 nucleotides align to TRBD2. The V gene's germline CDR1 is SGHAT and CDR2 FQNNGV. Trimming removed 3 bases from V and 1 base from J; junction bases left unmatched: 4. This CDR3 is built from 16 residues. CDR3 protein: CASSLRLAGNTGELFF. The CDR3 region has the DNA TGTGCCAGCAGCTTGAGGCTAGCGGGGAACACCGGGGAGCTGTTTTTT.

This clonotype was observed at least ten times. The genes are TRBV7-6 and TRBJ2-3, with D perhaps matching TRBD2 (8 bases). The CDR3 loop spans 18 amino acids. Germline-derived CDR1 and CDR2 are SGHVS and FNYEAQ. V was trimmed by 0 bases and J by 4 bases, leaving 20 bases between them. In DNA, the CDR3 is TGTGCCAGCAGCTTAGCGCGGGACAGTGCGGGGGGTCCAGATACGCAGTATTTT. As protein: CASSLARDSAGGPDTQYF.

This sequence joins TRBV9 and TRBJ2-7; D remains unclear. Trimming removed 4 bases at V and 7 bases at J, with 15 bases between. CDR1 SGDLS and CDR2 YYNGEE come from the germline V gene. The length of the CDR3 is 13 residues. The CDR3: CASSPSGTLEQYF. The CDR3 region has the DNA TGTGCCAGCAGCCCCTCAGGCACTCTGGAGCAGTACTTC.

The rearrangement uses TRBV11-1 and TRBJ1-1; D is uncertain. This CDR3 is built from 16 residues. V was cut by 0 bases and J by 2 bases, with 13 bases left in between. Germline V gene sequence: CDR1 SGHAT, CDR2 FQDESV (reference sequence). In nucleotides, the CDR3 is TGTGCCAGCAGCTTAGCGGGTGGCAGCCTAAACACTGAAGCTTTCTTT. Translated: CASSLAGGSLNTEAFF.

This clonotype was found many times. This chain uses TRBV27 with TRBJ1-6, with 7 bases aligning to TRBD1. J was trimmed by 3 bases and V by 1 base; bases with no gene match: 3. CDR1 and CDR2 from the germline V gene are MNHEY and SMNVEV (reference sequence). There are 16 residues in the CDR3. The CDR3 sequence is CASSLYRDSYNSPLHF. In DNA form, the CDR3 reads TGTGCCAGCAGTTTATACCGGGACAGCTATAATTCACCCCTCCACTTT.